This T cell receptor beta chain was sequenced during a study of cytotoxic CD8 clonotypes in ibrutinib-treated CLL (dated by TCRdb to 2020 to 2023). For context, the study as a whole: The cohort was composed of some ten relapsed/refractory and about 15 treatment-naive patients; IGHV unmutated status was identified in roughly 18 patients. Responses were partial in approximately 24 patients and complete in 2; after median around 66 months follow-up, some 15 stayed in remission and about twelve progressed. Response samples were obtained after a median of approximately eleven months of treatment, with a range of roughly 6 to 40 months. An average of around 250,000 productive templates and about 100,000 productive rearrangements was obtained per sample. Longitudinal samples were obtainable from about 30% of the roughly 90 participants in the trial. Cryopreserved peripheral blood mononuclear cells were collected at three points: before therapy, at response, and at either sustained remission or disease progression. All remission and progressive disease samples were collected while patients were still receiving ibrutinib. Beyond this particular receptor, the publication reports: At baseline, clonality was higher than in age-matched healthy donors and showed a strong correlation with circulating CD8+ T-cell counts. Public clonotypes were found to be uncommon and were observed to contract or remain stable during treatment; the increase in clonality was shown to reflect expansion of private clonotypes at ibrutinib response. Clonality rose at ibrutinib response, remained stable during sustained remission, and dropped back toward baseline at progression. Sampling times were not matched between sustained-remission and progressing patients, and lymph node repertoires were not studied.

About this clone: Its binding antigen is unknown. One base away there is no much larger clone; base qualities are not given.

Each clonotype received, on average, approximately 9.9x coverage in deep resolution sequencing performed on a MiSeq, where the target depth lay between 1 in 1 million and 1 in 200,000 T cells. TCR beta libraries were generated with the immunoSEQ hsTCRB Kit. In the authors' own workflow: Data were analyzed with ImmunoSEQ Data Assistant and ImmunoSEQ Analyzer, with V, D and J genes assigned per IMGT definitions. Clonality, which ranges from 0 to 1, was calculated as one minus the normalized Shannon entropy of productive rearrangement frequencies. Public clonotype analysis was restricted to overrepresented clonotypes comprising at least 0.05% of each patient's repertoire. Some 13 repertoires from age-matched healthy donors, obtained from immuneACCESS, served as clonality controls. TCRdb retrieved this table from immuneACCESS and kept in-frame rearrangements only. Not all clones are present; in checked studies, unresolved V genes account for under half, and no reason is known for the remainder. D and trimming come from the DNA, and the V and J calls and clone size come from that table. This sample is represented by under 300,000 clones; approximately 79% of them were singletons. The biggest ten clones account for about 6% of the sample.

The time point label, read with the paper, signifies: progressive disease on ibrutinib. For TCR beta library preparation, approximately 2 micrograms of genomic DNA was extracted from cryopreserved PBMCs. Longitudinal blood samples from CLL patients on ibrutinib monotherapy were analyzed using high-throughput TCR beta sequencing. Patients were enrolled in a phase 2 open-label single-center ibrutinib monotherapy trial. The germline V gene encodes CDR1 SQVTM and CDR2 ANQGSEA. After removal of 4 bases from V and 0 bases from J, the junction retains 5 bases not matched to a gene. The cysteine opens and the phenylalanine closes a CDR3 of 14 amino acids. CDR3 DNA is the only sequence kept; it has 42 bases, read in frame from the first base.

The sequence derives from a human donor with chronic lymphocytic leukemia. The chain links TRBV29-1 with TRBJ2-7, with 8 junctional bases fitting TRBD2. The material was PBMCs, obtained at disease progression, from a patient treated with ibrutinib. At the DNA level, the sequence is TGCAGCGTTGTCGGGGGGGCTACCTCCTACGAGCAGTACTTC. The translation is CSVVGGATSYEQYF.